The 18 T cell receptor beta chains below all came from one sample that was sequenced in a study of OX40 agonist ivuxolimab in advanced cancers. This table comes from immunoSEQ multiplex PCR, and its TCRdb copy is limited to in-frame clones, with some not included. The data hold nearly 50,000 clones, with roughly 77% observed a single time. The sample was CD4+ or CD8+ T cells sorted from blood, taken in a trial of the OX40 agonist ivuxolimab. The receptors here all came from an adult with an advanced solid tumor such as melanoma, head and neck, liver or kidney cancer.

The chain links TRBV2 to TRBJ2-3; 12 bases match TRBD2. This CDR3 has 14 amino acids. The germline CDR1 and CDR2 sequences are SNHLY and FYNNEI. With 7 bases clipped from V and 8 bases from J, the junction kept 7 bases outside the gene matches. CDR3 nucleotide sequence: TGTGCCAGCACGACTAGCGGGAGCCAAACTACGCAGTATTTT. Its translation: CASTTSGSQTTQYF.

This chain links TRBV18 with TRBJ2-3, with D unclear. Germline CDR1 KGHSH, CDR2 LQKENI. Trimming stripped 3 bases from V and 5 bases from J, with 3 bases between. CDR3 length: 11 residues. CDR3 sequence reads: CASSPGDTQYF. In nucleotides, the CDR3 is TGTGCCAGCTCACCGGGAGATACGCAGTATTTT.

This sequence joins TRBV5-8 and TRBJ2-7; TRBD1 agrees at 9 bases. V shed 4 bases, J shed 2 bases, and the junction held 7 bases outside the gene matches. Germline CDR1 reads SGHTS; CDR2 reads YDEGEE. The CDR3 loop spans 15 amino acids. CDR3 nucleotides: TGTGCCAGCAGCGACGACCGGGACAGGGCCTACGAGCAGTACTTC. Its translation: CASSDDRDRAYEQYF.

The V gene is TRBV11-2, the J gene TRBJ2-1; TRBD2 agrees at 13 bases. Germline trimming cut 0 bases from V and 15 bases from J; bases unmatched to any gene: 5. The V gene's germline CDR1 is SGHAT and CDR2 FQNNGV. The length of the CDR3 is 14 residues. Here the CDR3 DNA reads TGTGCCAGCAGCTTAGACGGACTAGCGGGAGTCGCGTTCTTC. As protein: CASSLDGLAGVAFF.

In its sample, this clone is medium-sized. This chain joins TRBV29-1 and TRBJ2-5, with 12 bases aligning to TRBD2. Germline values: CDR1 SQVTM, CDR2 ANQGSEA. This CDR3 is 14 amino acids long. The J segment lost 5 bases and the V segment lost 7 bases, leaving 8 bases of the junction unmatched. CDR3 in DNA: TGCAGCGCCAGACTAGCGGGAGTAAGGGAGACCCAGTACTTC. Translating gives CSARLAGVRETQYF.

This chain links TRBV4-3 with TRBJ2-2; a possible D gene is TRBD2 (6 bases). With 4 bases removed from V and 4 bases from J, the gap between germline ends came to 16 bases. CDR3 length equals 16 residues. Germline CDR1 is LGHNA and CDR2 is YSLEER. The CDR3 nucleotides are TGCGCCAGCAGCCGAGGTTGGGACTCCTCCACCGGGGAGCTGTTTTTT. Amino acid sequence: CASSRGWDSSTGELFF.

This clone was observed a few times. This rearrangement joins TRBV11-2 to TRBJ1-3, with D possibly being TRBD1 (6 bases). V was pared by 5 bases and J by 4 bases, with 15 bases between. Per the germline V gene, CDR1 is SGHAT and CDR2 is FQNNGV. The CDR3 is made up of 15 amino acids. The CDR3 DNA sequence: TGTGCCAGCAGCCCACAGGGAGTTCCGGGAAACACCATATATTTT. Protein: CASSPQGVPGNTIYF.

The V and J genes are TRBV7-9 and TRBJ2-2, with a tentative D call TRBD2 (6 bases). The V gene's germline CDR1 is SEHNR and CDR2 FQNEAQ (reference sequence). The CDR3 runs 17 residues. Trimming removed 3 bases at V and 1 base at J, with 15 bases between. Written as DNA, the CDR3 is TGTGCCAGCAGCTTGTACAGCGGGCTATGGAACACCGGGGAGCTGTTTTTT. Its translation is CASSLYSGLWNTGELFF.

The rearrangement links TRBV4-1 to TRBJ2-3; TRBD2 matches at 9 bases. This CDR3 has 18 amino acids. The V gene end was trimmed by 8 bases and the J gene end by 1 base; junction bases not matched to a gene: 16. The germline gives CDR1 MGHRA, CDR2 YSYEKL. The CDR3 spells CASHAGASGKGGTDTQYF. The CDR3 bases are TGCGCCAGCCACGCAGGGGCTAGCGGGAAAGGAGGCACAGATACGCAGTATTTT.

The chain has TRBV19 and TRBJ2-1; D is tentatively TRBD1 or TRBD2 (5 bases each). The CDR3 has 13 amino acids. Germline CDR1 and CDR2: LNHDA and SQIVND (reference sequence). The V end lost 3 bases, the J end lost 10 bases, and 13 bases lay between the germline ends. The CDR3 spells CASSMVSGREQFF. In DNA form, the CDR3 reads TGTGCCAGTAGTATGGTCTCGGGACGGGAGCAGTTCTTC. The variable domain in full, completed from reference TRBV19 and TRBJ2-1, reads DGGITQSPKYLFRKEGQNVTLSCEQNLNHDAMYWYRQDPGQGLRLIYYSQIVNDFQKGDIAEGYSVSREKKESFPLTVTSAQKNPTAFYLCASSMVSGREQFFGPGTRLTVL.

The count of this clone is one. CDR3 in amino acids: CASSVAWGSYEQYF. DNA for the CDR3: TGTGCCAGCAGCGTAGCTTGGGGGTCCTACGAGCAGTACTTC. J is TRBJ2-7 and V is TRBV9; the D gene could be TRBD1 or TRBD2 (5 bases each). CDR3 length: 14 residues. The germline gives CDR1 SGDLS, CDR2 YYNGEE. V was shortened by 0 bases and J by 1 base, with 8 bases between the two germline ends.

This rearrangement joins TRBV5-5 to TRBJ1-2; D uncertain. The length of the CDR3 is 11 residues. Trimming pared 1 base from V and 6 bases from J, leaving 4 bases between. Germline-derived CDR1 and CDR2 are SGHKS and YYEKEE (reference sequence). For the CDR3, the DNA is TGTGCCAGCAGCTTGCCGGATGGCTACACCTTC. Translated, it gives CASSLPDGYTF.

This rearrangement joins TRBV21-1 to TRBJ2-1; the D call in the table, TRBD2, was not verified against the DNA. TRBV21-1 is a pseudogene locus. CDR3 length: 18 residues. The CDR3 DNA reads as TGTGCCAGCAGCAAACCCGGAATTCTAGCGGGAGCCAACAATGAGCAGTTCTTC. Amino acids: CASSKPGILAGANNEQFF.

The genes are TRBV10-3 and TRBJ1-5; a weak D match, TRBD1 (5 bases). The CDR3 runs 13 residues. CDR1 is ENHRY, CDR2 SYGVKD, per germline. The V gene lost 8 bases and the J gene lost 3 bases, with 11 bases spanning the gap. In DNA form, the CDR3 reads TGTGCCATCCGGGACGGGACCAATCAGCCCCAGCATTTT. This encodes CAIRDGTNQPQHF.

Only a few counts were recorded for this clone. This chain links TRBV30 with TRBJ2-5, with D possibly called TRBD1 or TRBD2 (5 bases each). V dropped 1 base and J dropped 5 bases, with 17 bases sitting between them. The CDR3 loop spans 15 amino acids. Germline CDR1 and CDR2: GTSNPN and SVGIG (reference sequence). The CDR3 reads CAWSARVSRVETQYF. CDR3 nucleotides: TGTGCCTGGAGTGCCAGGGTTTCGCGGGTCGAGACCCAGTACTTC.

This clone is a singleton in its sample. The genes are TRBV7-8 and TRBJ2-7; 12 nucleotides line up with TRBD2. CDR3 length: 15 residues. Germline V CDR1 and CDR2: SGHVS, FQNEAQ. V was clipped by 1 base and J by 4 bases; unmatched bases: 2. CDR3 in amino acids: CASSLGLAGAYEQYF. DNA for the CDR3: TGTGCCAGCAGCTTAGGACTAGCGGGAGCTTACGAGCAGTACTTC.

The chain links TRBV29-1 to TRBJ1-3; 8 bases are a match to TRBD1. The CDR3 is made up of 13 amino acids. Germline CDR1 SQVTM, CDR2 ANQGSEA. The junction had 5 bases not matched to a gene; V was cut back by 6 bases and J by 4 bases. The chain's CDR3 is CSVAQGEGNTIYF. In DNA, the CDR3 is TGCAGCGTCGCACAGGGGGAAGGAAACACCATATATTTT.

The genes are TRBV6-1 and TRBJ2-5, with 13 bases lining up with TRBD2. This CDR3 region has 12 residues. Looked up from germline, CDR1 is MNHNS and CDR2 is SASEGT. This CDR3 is CASLAGGETQYF. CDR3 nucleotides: TGTGCTTCACTAGCGGGAGGGGAGACCCAGTACTTC.